Listed here are 17 T cell receptor beta chains from one sample, sequenced in a study of blood T cells in healthy people across ages. It was with a sample-barcoded 5' primer and a J-beta primer mix that a second PCR of roughly 7 to 12 cycles was run. TCRdb itself ran the 5' RACE reads through MiXCR, one entry per CDR3 protein. This table has 700,000 or so distinct CDR3 sequences, 40% to 45% appearing once. The specimen was blood. These receptors all stem from a man aged 80 or over in good health.

This rearrangement joins TRBV11-2 to TRBJ2-5, with D tentatively TRBD1 (5 bases). The CDR3 spans 15 residues. The germline CDR1 and CDR2 sequences are SGHAT and FQNNGV. Trimming pared 4 bases from V and 2 bases from J, leaving 14 bases between. The CDR3 loop is CASSSTGDSQETQYF. The CDR3 DNA follows: TGTGCCAGCAGCTCCACCGGTGACAGTCAAGAGACCCAGTACTTC.

The rearrangement links TRBV12-3 or TRBV12-4 to TRBJ1-2; the D is unclear. The CDR3 is made up of 14 amino acids. The ends were cut back, 6 bases at V and 7 bases at J, with 18 bases in the middle. This chain's CDR3 is CASSLSRGSGGYTF. The CDR3, as DNA: TGTGCCAGCAGCCTTTCCCGCGGTTCAGGTGGCTACACCTTC.

The rearrangement links TRBV18 to TRBJ2-2, with no clear D. Germline V CDR1 and CDR2: KGHSH, LQKENI. This CDR3 is 16 amino acids long. V dropped 3 bases and J dropped 1 base, with 12 bases sitting between them. CDR3 DNA: TGTGCCAGCTCACCTAGGACGGAGTGGAACACCGGGGAGCTGTTTTTT. This translates into CASSPRTEWNTGELFF. Together with reference TRBV18 and TRBJ2-2, the CDR3 gives the full variable domain: NAGVMQNPRHLVRRRGQEARLRCSPMKGHSHVYWYRQLPEEGLKFMVYLQKENIIDESGMPKERFSAEFPKEGPSILRIQQVVRGDSAAYFCASSPRTEWNTGELFFGEGSRLTVL.

This clonotype was picked up one time. The V and J genes are TRBV27 and TRBJ1-2, with TRBD1 identical over 9 bases. V trimming: 2 bases; J trimming: 11 bases; junction bases outside the gene matches: 9. The CDR3 contains 14 residues. Germline V CDR1 and CDR2: MNHEY, SMNVEV (reference sequence). This CDR3 reads CASSLVQGAGGYTF. The CDR3 DNA sequence: TGTGCCAGCAGTTTAGTACAGGGGGCTGGTGGTTACACCTTC.

Only one count was recorded for this clonotype. This chain links TRBV7-9 with TRBJ2-5; tentative D call: TRBD2 (5 bases). The germline gives CDR1 SEHNR, CDR2 FQNEAQ (reference sequence). Trimming stripped 5 bases from V and 5 bases from J, with 12 bases between. This CDR3 spans 13 amino acids. This CDR3 is CASSPISEETQYF. As DNA, the CDR3 is TGTGCCAGCAGCCCCATTAGCGAGGAGACCCAGTACTTC.

This chain links TRBV4-3 with TRBJ2-5; 10 positions agree with TRBD2. CDR3 length equals 17 residues. The germline CDR1 and CDR2 sequences are LGHNA and YSLEER. Germline trimming cut 0 bases from V and 5 bases from J; bases unmatched to any gene: 9. The CDR3 protein is CASSQDPSGGLGETQYF. The CDR3 DNA reads TGCGCCAGCAGCCAAGATCCTAGCGGGGGTTTAGGGGAGACCCAGTACTTC.

V usage is TRBV9 and J usage is TRBJ2-3, with TRBD2 matching over 13 bases. V shed 0 bases, J shed 4 bases, and the junction held 2 bases outside the gene matches. CDR3 length: 16 amino acids. From germline, CDR1 is SGDLS and CDR2 YYNGEE. The CDR3 DNA follows: TGTGCCAGCAGCGTAGGACTAGCGGGAGGTTCAGATACGCAGTATTTT. Translating it yields CASSVGLAGGSDTQYF. Filled out from reference TRBV9 and TRBJ2-3, the complete variable domain reads DSGVTQTPKHLITATGQRVTLRCSPRSGDLSVYWYQQSLDQGLQFLIQYYNGEERAKGNILERFSAQQFPDLHSELNLSSLELGDSALYFCASSVGLAGGSDTQYFGPGTRLTVL.

The rearrangement links TRBV20-1 to TRBJ2-3; D remains unclear. Trimming removed 8 bases at V and 0 bases at J, with 9 bases between. This CDR3 is built from 12 residues. Germline CDR1 reads DFQATT; CDR2 reads SNEGSKA (reference sequence). The CDR3 DNA follows: TGCAGTCTCCGGCCCAGCACAGATACGCAGTATTTT. This codes for CSLRPSTDTQYF.

This clonotype turned up a few times. The chain recombines TRBV20-1 with TRBJ1-2, with 9 nucleotides matching TRBD1. The CDR3 is 14 amino acids. Germline V gene data show CDR1 as DFQATT and CDR2 as SNEGSKA (reference sequence). Trimming took 3 bases from V and 6 from J; bases not matched to a gene: 8. The CDR3 reads CSASNRDRVNGYTF. CDR3 nucleotides: TGCAGTGCTAGTAATCGGGACAGGGTAAATGGCTACACCTTC.

In the case of this clonotype: A much larger clone differs from this one at a single base, so this may be a read error. V and J are TRBV29-1 and TRBJ2-5; D is possibly TRBD1 or TRBD2 (6 bases each). With the DNA end fitting TRBJ2-7 better, the J assignment may be wrong. The CDR3 spans 14 residues. Germline V gives CDR1 SQVTM, CDR2 ANQGSEA. CDR3 protein: CSVVSTRGAYEQYF. The CDR3 DNA sequence: TGCAGCGTTGTATCGACAAGGGGGGCATACGAGCAGTACTTC.

This clonotype was detected many times. The rearrangement uses TRBV29-1 and TRBJ2-5, with 7 bases lining up with TRBD1. V was clipped by 4 bases and J by 1 base; unmatched bases: 3. This CDR3 has 13 residues. Germline V gives CDR1 SQVTM, CDR2 ANQGSEA. CDR3 in DNA: TGCAGCGTTGCGGGACAGTTCCAAGAGACCCAGTACTTC. Protein sequence: CSVAGQFQETQYF.

This clonotype was picked up a small number of times. The rearrangement uses TRBV12-3 or TRBV12-4 and TRBJ2-5, with TRBD2 matching 8 bases. This CDR3 has 17 amino acids. V was pared by 8 bases and J by 4 bases, with 18 bases of the junction left unmatched. The CDR3 nucleotides read TGTGCCAGCGGACATACCTCCCGACGGGGGACTAGAGAGACCCAGTACTTC. The encoded protein is CASGHTSRRGTRETQYF.

The chain links TRBV5-6 to TRBJ2-3; D gene uncertain. The length of the CDR3 is 16 residues. The germline V and J ends were trimmed by 0 bases and 0 bases, with 11 bases remaining between them. CDR1 SGHDT and CDR2 YYEEEE come from the germline V gene. CDR3 sequence: CASSLDRMPSTDTQYF. Written as DNA, the CDR3 is TGTGCCAGCAGCTTGGATAGGATGCCTAGCACAGATACGCAGTATTTT.

This clonotype was seen repeatedly, ten times or more. The V call is TRBV7-9, the J call TRBJ2-1, with TRBD2 matching over 11 bases. The CDR3 extends over 19 amino acids. The V and J ends lost 5 bases and 4 bases, in that order; junction bases with no gene match: 16. The germline gives CDR1 SEHNR, CDR2 FQNEAQ (reference sequence). CDR3 nucleotide sequence: TGTGCCAGCAGCGGGACTAGCGGCCTGCCCTCCAACCAGTACAATGAGCAGTTCTTC. Protein product: CASSGTSGLPSNQYNEQFF.

The V call is TRBV14, the J call TRBJ2-7; D tentatively reads TRBD1 or TRBD2 (5 bases each). V was shortened by 0 bases and J by 0 bases, with 9 bases between the two germline ends. The germline CDR1 and CDR2 sequences are SGHDN and FVKESK. The CDR3 has 15 residues. The CDR3 DNA reads as TGTGCCAGCAGCCAAGAAACGGGGCCCTCCTACGAGCAGTACTTC. As protein: CASSQETGPSYEQYF.

A few counts support this clonotype. CDR3 coding DNA: TGTGCCAGCAGCGTAGAAGGTTTTGGTGAGCAGTTCTTC. This codes for CASSVEGFGEQFF. The chain employs TRBV9 and TRBJ2-1; D is uncertain. This CDR3 spans 13 amino acids. Germline V gene data show CDR1 as SGDLS and CDR2 as YYNGEE. V shed 0 bases and J shed 9 bases, with 10 bases lying between them.

This clonotype occurred a few times. The chain carries TRBV7-3 and TRBJ2-3, with a possible D match to TRBD2 (7 bases). The CDR3 length is 17 residues. Trimming shortened V by 5 bases and J by 3 bases, and 21 bases separated the two germline ends. The germline V gene encodes CDR1 SGHTA and CDR2 FQGTGA. CDR3 sequence (DNA): TGTGCCAGCAGCCGCGTGGGTGCCAGGGGAGGGACAGATACGCAGTATTTT. It is translated as CASSRVGARGGTDTQYF.